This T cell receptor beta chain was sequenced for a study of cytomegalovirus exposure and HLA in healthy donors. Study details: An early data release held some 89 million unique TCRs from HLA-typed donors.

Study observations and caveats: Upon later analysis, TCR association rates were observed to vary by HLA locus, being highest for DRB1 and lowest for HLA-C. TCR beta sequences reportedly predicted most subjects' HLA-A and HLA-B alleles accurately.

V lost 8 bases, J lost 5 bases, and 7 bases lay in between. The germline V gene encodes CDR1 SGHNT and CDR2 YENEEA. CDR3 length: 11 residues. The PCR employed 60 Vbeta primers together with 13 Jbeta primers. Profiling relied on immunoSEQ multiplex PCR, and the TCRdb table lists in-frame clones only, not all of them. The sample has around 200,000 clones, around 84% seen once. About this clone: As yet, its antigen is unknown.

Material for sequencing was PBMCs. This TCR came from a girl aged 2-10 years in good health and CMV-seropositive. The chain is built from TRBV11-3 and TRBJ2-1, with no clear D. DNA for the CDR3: TGTGCCAGCGCAATAGACAATGAGCAGTTCTTC. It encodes CASAIDNEQFF.